This TCR beta chain originates from a study of cytomegalovirus exposure and HLA in healthy donors (dated by TCRdb to about 2017). Notes on the research overall: An earlier analysis of 587 of the donors reported 250 to 350 Gb of sequence data and more than 90 million unique TCR beta sequences from about 179 million T cells. A later analysis re-examined previously published TCR beta repertoires from 600 to 700 donors and added high-resolution HLA genotyping to investigate patterns of TCR occurrence. Both class I and class II loci were covered by HLA typing, at four-digit resolution. Genome-wide SNP genotypes for about 65% of the roughly 670 donors were used in a later genetic analysis, which treated that subset as a discovery cohort. The study profiled the T cell repertoires of 550 to 700 subjects by immunosequencing and related them to cytomegalovirus serostatus. Four to six DR-DQ haplotypes were handled as single units for association and clustering because linkage in the cohort was strong. Rather than drawing on any new phenotypic data, the later analysis identified candidate immune exposures from TCR beta sequences and the way those sequences occurred across donors. Typing coverage varied by locus: roughly 620-640 donors for A, B, C, DRB1 and DQB1; around 560 for DQA1; more than 600 for DPA1; more than 450 for DPB1. In an earlier analysis of more than 550 of the donors, high-throughput TCR beta sequencing was used to judge whether each TCR beta V gene segment behaved as functional or pseudogenic. Among about 370 genotyped donors of the cohort, an average of around 250,000 unique TCR beta nucleotide sequences was sequenced per donor, of which about 19% were non-productive. In addition to the first cohort of about 650 subjects, a separate validation cohort of 130 or so different subjects was used. The genetic ancestry cluster associated with self-reported Caucasian donors included roughly four fifths of the roughly 400 genotyped donors. The aim of the study was to test whether cataloging public T cell receptors could identify signatures of past pathogen exposure. Roughly 300 gigabases of sequencing data and approximately 85 million unique TCR sequences were included in an early release covering about 700 HLA-typed donors. High-throughput TCR immunosequencing, statistical association of individual TCRs with disease status, and machine learning were combined to predict cytomegalovirus infection status. Donor age, sex, ethnicity and CMV serostatus were collected together with the repertoire data. All discovery cohort repertoires had been generated on a single sequencing platform.

In total, roughly 670 healthy bone marrow donors made up the cohort. All cohort members were sampled while nominally healthy, although unrecorded immune exposures were likely present. The donor was CMV seronegative and belonged to the group of 350 or so seronegative cohort members. Every donor gave a peripheral blood sample, and the peripheral blood mononuclear cells from that sample were used for TCR beta sequencing. Genomic DNA was extracted from the blood cell samples with the Qiagen DNeasy Blood Extraction Kit. Library prep was done by the immunoSEQ multiplex PCR assay. For the multiplex PCR, a mixture combining 60 forward primers for TCR Vbeta segments and 13 reverse primers for TCR Jbeta segments was used. A multiplex PCR assay on genomic DNA amplified the CDR3 region of rearranged TCR beta genes. On the Illumina HiSeq System, the amplified TCR beta libraries were sequenced as 87-base-pair reads. Per the source publication's procedure: A later analysis counted about 80 million unique TCR beta chains across the 666 repertoires, and around 12 million of these chains were shared by at least two donors. A nearest-neighbor algorithm error-corrected the raw reads and collapsed the reads into unique sequences, merging closely related sequences to remove PCR and sequencing errors. To assign V, D and J gene segments, CDR3 sequences were aligned to IMGT reference sequences. For a sequence to be retained, a match of at least six nucleotides to both a V gene segment and a J gene segment was required. Rearrangements were classified as productive when the CDR3 lacked stop codons and remained in frame with V and J, and all other rearrangements were classified as non-productive. CDR3 was defined by IMGT convention, running from the second conserved V-encoded cysteine to the conserved J-encoded phenylalanine. The earlier analysis of 450 to 750 of the donors excluded any sequence lacking an unambiguous match to a single V gene segment. An earlier analysis of 587 of the donors classified V segments as functional when productive rearrangements were above 56.7% and as segregating when the standard deviation between donors was above 5%. A statistical classification framework was built to diagnose cytomegalovirus status from the catalog of TCR beta chain sequences. A later analysis assigned V and J genes by comparing TCR nucleotide sequences with IMGT/GENE-DB human TR gene sequences. A later analysis assigned CDR3 sequences and most-parsimonious VDJ recombination scenarios with the TCRdist pipeline. In a later analysis, each TCR beta chain was defined by its CDR3 amino acid sequence together with its V-gene family, and reads without a unique V-gene family were excluded. A later analysis removed several hundred highly shared, low-generation-probability nucleotide sequences to deal with suspected cross-contamination and a sequencing artifact. In a later analysis, a clonal expansion index was calculated for each public chain from normalized within-repertoire ranks of inferred template counts. In a later analysis, generation probabilities were computed using a VDJ recombination model fitted to out-of-frame rearrangements, and the results were checked against IGoR. In a later analysis, TCR-TCR, TCR-HLA and TCR-CMV co-occurrence was scored with hypergeometric tests, and a repertoire-size bias correction was applied to TCR pairs. In a later analysis, false discovery rates were estimated by permuting HLA or CMV assignments 20 times. In a later analysis, co-occurring TCRs were grouped with DBSCAN, and TCRdist sequence similarity was added when clustering was performed within HLA-allele-positive subsets. For co-occurrence clustering, repertoires with fewer than 30,000 or more than 120,000 public chains were excluded, along with 5 or 6 repertoires with anomalous nucleotide sharing. Entries here come from immuneACCESS through TCRdb and include only in-frame sequences with V and J called. Some clones fail to appear in such tables; in the studies checked, an unresolved V gene covers under half of the shortfall, and the cause of the remainder is unknown. V and J calls and clone size come straight from that table; D and trimming were deduced from the DNA. For this sample the table gives some 120,000 clones, of which around 8.5% were detected only once. About 5.5% of the sample goes to the ten largest clones.

V is pared back by 4 bases and J by 3 bases, with 17 bases lying between the germline termini. CDR1 SGHRS and CDR2 YFSETQ are derived from the germline V gene. Its CDR3 holds 15 amino acids, cysteine through phenylalanine. Here the CDR3 DNA is all that survives: 45 bases in frame from base 1. As to this clone: Its antigen specificity is not known. Base-call qualities are not available, and no considerably larger clone is one nucleotide away.

The study at large found these results: The earlier analysis of approximately 590 of the donors excluded roughly 17 rarely observed V segments, including chromosome 9 orphons, because counts were too low. Sequencing depth was assumed to be roughly uniform across donors in the presence/absence analyses, though that assumption may not hold. The classifier was reported to diagnose cytomegalovirus status with high specificity and sensitivity in both the original cohort and the validation cohort. Correlated functional status among segregating V segments might be attributable to linkage disequilibrium, but an unknown experimental factor could not be ruled out. The authors suggested that the approach could potentially be extended to other disease states and immunological phenotypes. While some public TCRs were present in many individuals, most TCR sequences turned up only very rarely across donors. A few of the identified cytomegalovirus-associated TCR beta chains were confirmed in vitro to be specific for cytomegalovirus antigens. According to a later analysis, parvovirus B19, influenza, CMV and Epstein-Barr virus appeared linked to several top co-occurrence clusters. According to a later analysis, TCR association rates differed among HLA loci, with DRB1 alleles showing the most associated TCRs and HLA-C alleles showing the fewest. Compared with equally common non-associated chains, HLA-associated TCR beta chains in a later analysis were more clonally expanded and had lower generation probabilities. A further reported finding was that TCR beta sequences accurately predicted the HLA-A and HLA-B alleles for most subjects in the first cohort. Compared with the roughly 600-donor mean, donors in an Asian-associated ancestry cluster had fewer N-insertions in productive TCRs, according to a later genetic analysis. Specific HLA alleles were associated with 15,000 to 20,000 TCR beta sequences at a false discovery rate of 0.05 in a later analysis. The sequencing pipeline was judged likely to have produced a cluster of highly shared sequence variants as a technical artifact. Broadly in line with IMGT annotations, most TCR beta V segments showed up in productive rearrangements about 87% or about 30% of the time in an earlier analysis of around 550 of the donors. Because HLA typing was missing for some donors at each locus, association tests included only the typed subset. The only immune exposure information available for the cohort was CMV serostatus. Assigning TCR associations to individual alleles was difficult when HLA alleles, especially DR and DQ, strongly co-occurred. In this cohort, only TCR beta chains were sequenced, and detectable features were limited by the absence of alpha or paired-chain data. In a later genetic analysis, a missense DCLRE1C variant was associated with V-gene and J-gene trimming of TCR beta chains, and the association was replicated in an independent cohort. Most CMV-associated TCR beta chains appeared to be HLA-restricted in a later analysis, and the HLA associations seemed to be driven largely by CMV exposure. The 87-base-pair reads could not distinguish some IMGT-functional V segments, including TRBV6-2 and TRBV6-3, so those segments were excluded. The study listed 164 TCR beta chains as associated with cytomegalovirus.

Sequenced material: PBMCs. Here the chain combines TRBV5-1 and TRBJ2-7, with an unclear D gene assignment. The sequence derives from a man in his forties in good health and CMV-seronegative. The sequence in DNA is TGCGCCAGCAGCCTAAACCGGCGGCCCATCTACGAGCAGTACTTC. Its protein reads: CASSLNRRPIYEQYF. The reference TRBV5-1 and TRBJ2-7 proteins fill in what lies around the CDR3, so the full variable domain reads KAGVTQTPRYLIKTRGQQVTLSCSPISGHRSVSWYQQTPGQGLQFLFEYFSETQRNKGNFPGRFSGRQFSNSRSEMNVSTLELGDSALYLCASSLNRRPIYEQYFGPGTRLTVT.